These 28 T cell receptor beta chains came from one sample sequenced in a study of blood T cell repertoires in COVID-19. Repertoires were generated with immunoSEQ multiplex PCR, while TCRdb's copy carries only in-frame clones and drops some. The sample carries fewer than 350,000 clones, 85% recorded once. Material for sequencing was PBMCs or T cells enriched from blood (not recorded which). These receptors were collected from a woman aged 30 to 39 who had been exposed to COVID-19.

This chain links TRBV7-9 with TRBJ1-2, with 7 bases fitting TRBD1. The J segment lost 4 bases and the V segment lost 5 bases, leaving 10 bases of the junction unmatched. This CDR3 comprises 15 residues. Germline assignment: CDR1 SEHNR and CDR2 FQNEAQ (reference sequence). The CDR3 region is CASSPPATGLYGYTF. As DNA, the CDR3 is TGTGCCAGCAGCCCCCCGGCGACAGGGCTCTATGGCTACACCTTC.

V and J are TRBV28 and TRBJ1-1, with a possible D match to TRBD1 (6 bases). CDR3 length: 14 amino acids. Germline V CDR1 and CDR2: MDHEN, SYDVKM. Between the trimmed V and J ends, which lost 8 bases and 6 bases, there was a span of 19 bases. CDR3 bases: TGTGCCAGCTCCTCGGGGGGGGCGGACCCTGAAGCTTTCTTT. It is translated as CASSSGGADPEAFF.

This clone was observed once. V usage is TRBV27 and J usage is TRBJ2-7; TRBD2 might be the D (6 bases). V lost 6 bases and J 7 bases, leaving 10 bases between the germline ends. The CDR3 length is 11 residues. The germline V gene has CDR1 MNHEY and CDR2 SMNVEV (reference sequence). The CDR3 loop is CASRHAGEQYF. CDR3 nucleotides: TGTGCCAGCAGACACGCGGGGGAGCAGTACTTC.

This chain connects TRBV14 to TRBJ1-1; D gene ambiguous. V gave up 0 bases and J gave up 5 bases, with 7 bases separating them. The CDR3 consists of 13 residues. Germline CDR1 is SGHDN and CDR2 is FVKESK. CDR3 sequence: CASSQEPRTEAFF. As DNA, the CDR3 is TGTGCCAGCAGCCAAGAACCCAGAACTGAAGCTTTCTTT.

The count of this clone is one. The CDR3 spells CASSFSSVDKFF. The CDR3 DNA sequence: TGTGCCAGCAGTTTCAGTAGCGTGGATAAGTTCTTC. The chain links TRBV12-3 or TRBV12-4 to TRBJ2-1; TRBD2 might be the D (5 bases). CDR3 size: 12 residues. Trimming removed 3 bases at V and 14 bases at J, with 14 bases between.

The gene calls are TRBV25-1 and TRBJ1-4; D not resolved. The CDR3 runs 14 residues. The germline V gene has CDR1 MGHDK and CDR2 SYGVNS. Between the trimmed V and J ends, which lost 6 bases and 8 bases, there was a span of 16 bases. The CDR3 DNA reads as TGTGCCAGCAGCACCCGGGGAGGGAGGGAAAAACTGTTTTTT. Its translation is CASSTRGGREKLFF.

The J gene is TRBJ2-5, the V gene TRBV7-9, with a possible D match to TRBD2 (5 bases). V shed 4 bases and J shed 5 bases, with 14 bases lying between them. Per the germline V gene, CDR1 is SEHNR and CDR2 is FQNEAQ (reference sequence). The CDR3 runs to 14 residues. This CDR3 reads CASSSGRTAETQYF. CDR3 bases: TGTGCCAGCAGCTCCGGTCGGACTGCGGAGACCCAGTACTTC.

The J gene is TRBJ2-2, the V gene TRBV14; unclear D gene. V was cut by 0 bases and J by 6 bases, with 14 bases left in between. This CDR3 is 16 amino acids long. CDR1 is SGHDN, CDR2 FVKESK, per germline. CDR3 DNA: TGTGCCAGCAGCCAAGATTGGCAAATTCCCTCCGGGGAGCTGTTTTTT. Residues: CASSQDWQIPSGELFF.

The DNA of the CDR3 is TGTGCCAGCAGAGGGAACAGGGGGCTCACTAATGAAAAACTGTTTTTT. This sequence encodes CASRGNRGLTNEKLFF. The chain carries TRBV28 and TRBJ1-4, with 9 bases aligning to TRBD1. Germline lookup yields CDR1 MDHEN and CDR2 SYDVKM. The length of the CDR3 is 16 residues. The ends lost 6 bases at V and 2 bases at J; junction bases unmatched: 7.

This sequence joins TRBV27 and TRBJ2-1, with 7 positions matching TRBD2. Looked up from germline, CDR1 is MNHEY and CDR2 is SMNVEV (reference sequence). Losses at the gene ends were 4 bases for V and 4 bases for J; bases not matched to a gene: 10. The CDR3 loop spans 16 amino acids. The CDR3 sequence is CASSSLKRENYNEQFF. The DNA for the CDR3 is TGTGCCAGCAGTTCCCTTAAGCGGGAAAATTACAATGAGCAGTTCTTC.

The V and J genes are TRBV29-1 and TRBJ2-2; perhaps TRBD1 as D (5 bases). Germline V gene data show CDR1 as SQVTM and CDR2 as ANQGSEA. This CDR3 is 13 amino acids long. The V end was cut by 5 bases, the J end by 7 bases, with 14 bases between. Written as DNA, the CDR3 is TGCAGCGTTATCAGGGCCGCCGGCGGGGAGCTGTTTTTT. Residues: CSVIRAAGGELFF.

This chain connects TRBV30 to TRBJ2-1, with 13 bases identical to TRBD2. The CDR3 is 15 residues long. In germline, CDR1 is GTSNPN, CDR2 SVGIG (reference sequence). The J segment lost 4 bases and the V segment lost 3 bases, leaving 3 bases of the junction unmatched. The CDR3 nucleotides read TGTGCCTGGAGGGGACTAGCGGGGCTTTACAATGAGCAGTTCTTC. It specifies CAWRGLAGLYNEQFF.

J is TRBJ2-5 and V is TRBV7-8; TRBD2 matches 8 bases. The CDR3 loop spans 18 amino acids. Germline-derived CDR1 and CDR2 are SGHVS and FQNEAQ. Losses at the gene ends were 1 base for V and 2 bases for J; bases not matched to a gene: 12. CDR3 nucleotides: TGTGCCAGCAGCTTAGGGGGACTCGCGGGGGGTAGACAAGAGACCCAGTACTTC. Amino acid sequence: CASSLGGLAGGRQETQYF.

The chain is built from TRBV3-1 (or the pseudogene TRBV3-2) and TRBJ1-4; D is perhaps TRBD1 (5 bases). CDR1 LGHDT and CDR2 YNNKEL come from the germline V gene (reference sequence). The V gene lost 3 bases and the J gene lost 0 bases, with 11 bases spanning the gap. The length of the CDR3 is 16 residues. Here the CDR3 reads CASSQGTFATNEKLFF. The CDR3 DNA follows: TGTGCCAGCAGCCAGGGGACTTTTGCAACTAATGAAAAACTGTTTTTT.

The chain has TRBV12-3 or TRBV12-4 and TRBJ1-1; perhaps TRBD1 as D (6 bases). The CDR3 runs to 13 residues. Trimming removed 3 bases from V and 4 bases from J, with 9 bases in between. The CDR3 nucleotides read TGTGCCAGCAGTTTCGGGGGGCTCACTGAAGCTTTCTTT. It yields the protein CASSFGGLTEAFF.

In this sample, this clone turned up a few times. The J gene is TRBJ2-1, the V gene TRBV21-1; the table's D call TRBD2 went unverified against the DNA. TRBV21-1 is shown as a pseudogene. There are 15 residues in the CDR3. The CDR3 reads CAIGAAGRRYNEQFF. CDR3 DNA: TGTGCCATAGGCGCAGCGGGGCGCCGTTACAATGAGCAGTTCTTC.

The chain uses TRBV5-4 and TRBJ2-7, with D possibly matching TRBD2 (6 bases). Trimming cost V 2 bases and J 12 bases, with 21 bases left between them. Germline lookup yields CDR1 SGHNT and CDR2 YYREEE (reference sequence). This CDR3 spans 14 amino acids. CDR3 protein: CASSLRGEPGVRYF. The CDR3 nucleotides read TGTGCCAGCAGCTTAAGAGGGGAACCGGGGGTGCGGTACTTC.

The chain uses TRBV7-8 and TRBJ1-4; 12 positions match TRBD1. CDR1 and CDR2 from the germline V gene are SGHVS and FQNEAQ. V dropped 6 bases and J dropped 5; count of bases not matched to a gene: 7. This CDR3 has 16 amino acids. The CDR3 protein is CASRRGQGAVNEKLFF. The CDR3 bases are TGTGCCAGCAGGCGGGGACAGGGGGCAGTGAATGAAAAACTGTTTTTT. The full variable domain, with the rest looked up from reference TRBV7-8 and TRBJ1-4, is GAGVSQSPRYKVAKRGQDVALRCDPISGHVSLFWYQQALGQGPEFLTYFQNEAQLDKSGLPSDRFFAERPEGSVSTLKIQRTQQEDSAVYLCASRRGQGAVNEKLFFGSGTQLSVL.

V and J are TRBV6-1 and TRBJ2-1; no firm D call. V shed 3 bases and J shed 4 bases, with 16 bases lying between them. CDR3 length: 16 residues. Germline CDR1 reads MNHNS; CDR2 reads SASEGT. The CDR3 region has the DNA TGTGCCAGCAGTGAGTTGAGTGGGCCGAGATACAATGAGCAGTTCTTC. Encoded protein: CASSELSGPRYNEQFF.

The gene calls are TRBV19 and TRBJ1-1; 7 bases agree with TRBD1. The CDR3 contains 15 residues. Germline loops: CDR1 LNHDA, CDR2 SQIVND (reference sequence). The J segment lost 0 bases and the V segment lost 7 bases, leaving 8 bases of the junction unmatched. CDR3 DNA sequence: TGTGCCAGTAACCGACAGGGCCCAATGAACACTGAAGCTTTCTTT. The encoded protein is CASNRQGPMNTEAFF.

J is TRBJ2-7 and V is TRBV18, with 9 bases aligning to TRBD1. After removal of 5 bases from V and 5 bases from J, the junction contained 13 bases not matched to a gene. The CDR3 totals 16 residues. Germline lookup yields CDR1 KGHSH and CDR2 LQKENI. DNA for the CDR3: TGTGCCAGCTCATCCCGGGGACAGGGCTCTAGGAACGAGCAGTACTTC. Residues: CASSSRGQGSRNEQYF.

This chain uses TRBV9 with TRBJ2-7, with D possibly being TRBD1 (6 bases). This CDR3 is 14 amino acids long. V gave up 4 bases and J gave up 2 bases, with 13 bases separating them. Germline V gene lookup returns CDR1 SGDLS and CDR2 YYNGEE. The CDR3 sequence: CASSPPDSAYEQYF. The CDR3 region has the DNA TGTGCCAGCAGCCCCCCGGACAGCGCCTACGAGCAGTACTTC.

The V call is TRBV11-1, the J call TRBJ2-7; D gene uncertain. Germline values: CDR1 SGHAT, CDR2 FQDESV (reference sequence). The CDR3 has 14 residues. The ends were cut back, 1 base at V and 0 bases at J, with 7 bases in the middle. The CDR3, as DNA: TGTGCCAGCAGCTTAGTAGCTAGCTCCTACGAGCAGTACTTC. Residues: CASSLVASSYEQYF.

This chain connects TRBV20-1 to TRBJ1-2, with a possible D match to TRBD1 (5 bases). Germline values: CDR1 DFQATT, CDR2 SNEGSKA (reference sequence). The CDR3 is made up of 12 amino acids. Trimming stripped 3 bases from V and 6 bases from J, with 11 bases between. The CDR3 bases are TGCAGTGCTAGTACGCAGGGCGATGGCTACACCTTC. Its translation is CSASTQGDGYTF.

This clone was observed a handful of times. The V and J genes are TRBV7-6 and TRBJ2-1; 9 nucleotides line up with TRBD2. The CDR3 is made up of 15 amino acids. The ends lost 3 bases at V and 4 bases at J; junction bases unmatched: 4. CDR1 and CDR2 from the germline V gene are SGHVS and FNYEAQ. The CDR3 loop is CASSFSAGGYNEQFF. The CDR3 nucleotides are TGTGCCAGCAGCTTTTCTGCGGGAGGGTACAATGAGCAGTTCTTC.

The gene calls are TRBV5-8 and TRBJ1-4, with 11 nucleotides matching TRBD1. Trimming cost V 3 bases and J 5 bases; bases outside gene matches: 3. The CDR3 has 15 residues. Germline V gene sequence: CDR1 SGHTS, CDR2 YDEGEE. CDR3 nucleotides: TGTGCCAGCAGCTGGACAGGGGGCGGGAATGAAAAACTGTTTTTT. Translated: CASSWTGGGNEKLFF.

The CDR3 region is CASRYATDTQYF. The CDR3 DNA reads TGCGCCAGCAGATACGCGACAGATACGCAGTATTTT. The V call is TRBV5-1, the J call TRBJ2-3; D is unresolved. CDR1 is SGHRS and CDR2 is YFSETQ in the germline V gene. The CDR3 contains 12 residues. Trimming stripped 5 bases from V and 3 bases from J, with 7 bases between.

V gene TRBV3-1 (or the pseudogene TRBV3-2) combines with J gene TRBJ1-6, with 9 bases matching TRBD1. This CDR3 spans 15 amino acids. Per germline, CDR1 LGHDT and CDR2 YNNKEL (reference sequence). V lost 3 bases, J lost 11 bases, and 8 bases stayed unmatched. The CDR3 here is CASSQAQGALTPLHF. As DNA, the CDR3 is TGTGCCAGCAGCCAGGCACAGGGGGCATTAACACCCCTCCACTTT.